The source of this T cell receptor (beta chain) is a study of tumor-infiltrating lymphocytes in primary liver carcinoma. Overall study findings and caveats: Top-250-clone fractions were significantly higher in tumors than in blood (p = 0.039).

CDR3 length equals 16 residues. Per the germline V gene, CDR1 is MNHEY and CDR2 is SVGEGT. This clonotype was counted a single time. Its matching antigen is unknown. A read error may account for a junction end that differs from germline. Priming with a constant-region primer yielded TCR beta cDNA from roughly 0.45 ug total RNA. Libraries covering TCR beta were generated through three nested multiplex PCR rounds (using a slightly modified ARM-PCR). The opening two PCR rounds, around 11 cycles each, paired TRBV1-TRBV30 forward primers with a C-beta reverse primer. TCRdb redid the calling of the multiplex PCR reads with MiXCR, one entry per CDR3 protein. In the table there are tens of thousands of distinct CDR3 sequences, around 77% of which are singletons. Investigators took RNA and DNA out together from about 20-30 mg of unsorted bulk tissue.

The sequenced sample was liver tumor tissue from sampling region 5. Documented subset: tumor region T5, tumor centre. J is TRBJ2-5 and V is TRBV6-2 or TRBV6-3; D assignment may be TRBD1 or TRBD2 (5 bases each). The source of this sequence is a man aged 35-49 years with primary liver carcinoma and hepatitis B virus infection. CDR3 DNA sequence: TGTGCCTGCAGTTTCGGGGCATCCGAGAAAAAGTGGGGCCAGTACTTC. Amino acid sequence: CACSFGASEKKWGQYF.